The 18 T cell receptor beta chains below were found in one sample sequenced in a study of OX40 agonist ivuxolimab in advanced cancers. TCRdb's copy holds only in-frame clones and misses some; the assay was immunoSEQ multiplex PCR. The sample includes about 100,000 clones, roughly nine tenths of them seen just once. Here the sequenced sample was CD4+ or CD8+ T cells sorted from blood, taken in a trial of the OX40 agonist ivuxolimab. The source is an adult with an advanced solid tumor such as melanoma, head and neck, liver or kidney cancer.

The DNA of the CDR3 is TGTGCCAGCAGACCCGGAGCAAGAGGAGGAGAGACCCAGTACTTC. This sequence encodes CASRPGARGGETQYF. This sequence joins TRBV6-5 and TRBJ2-5; D is possibly TRBD2 (5 bases). The germline gives CDR1 MNHEY, CDR2 SVGAGI. The V end lost 6 bases, the J end lost 4 bases, and 18 bases lay between the germline ends. The CDR3 runs to 15 residues.

The chain has TRBV18 and TRBJ2-7; 7 bases align to TRBD1. CDR1 and CDR2 from the germline V gene are KGHSH and LQKENI. The CDR3 has 12 amino acids. The V and J ends lost 5 bases and 7 bases, in that order; junction bases with no gene match: 5. The DNA of the CDR3 is TGTGCCAGCTCAAACAGGGGTGGAGAGCAGTACTTC. Encoded protein: CASSNRGGEQYF.

The chain is built from TRBV5-1 and TRBJ1-4; D remains ambiguous. The CDR3 length is 14 residues. Trimming removed 4 bases at V and 0 bases at J, with 7 bases between. Germline CDR1 SGHRS, CDR2 YFSETQ. The CDR3 bases are TGCGCCAGCAGCCCCCAAGCAACTAATGAAAAACTGTTTTTT. It specifies CASSPQATNEKLFF.

The V and J genes are TRBV5-1 and TRBJ1-1; perhaps TRBD1 as D (6 bases). The V gene lost 3 bases and the J gene lost 1 base, with 10 bases spanning the gap. CDR3 length equals 14 residues. Germline values: CDR1 SGHRS, CDR2 YFSETQ. CDR3 protein: CASSWAGANTEAFF. Written as DNA, the CDR3 is TGCGCCAGCAGCTGGGCAGGGGCGAACACTGAAGCTTTCTTT.

This chain joins TRBV5-1 and TRBJ2-7; TRBD2 matches at 14 bases. Germline CDR1 reads SGHRS; CDR2 reads YFSETQ. V was clipped by 4 bases and J by 6 bases; unmatched bases: 6. The CDR3 has 15 residues. CDR3 sequence (DNA): TGCGCCAGCAGCCAGGGACTAGCGGGAGTCCTCGAGCAGTACTTC. This translates into CASSQGLAGVLEQYF.

For this clone: The CDR3 carries no conserved terminal phenylalanine or tryptophan, so it likely arises from a read error. The chain couples TRBV10-3 to TRBJ2-7, with D perhaps matching TRBD1 or TRBD2 (5 bases each). Germline CDR1 ENHRY, CDR2 SYGVKD. The CDR3 is 13 residues long. Trimming took 4 bases from V and 2 from J, leaving 9 bases between them. The CDR3 reads CAISGDEAYEQYL. The DNA of the CDR3 is TGTGCCATCAGTGGGGACGAGGCCTACGAGCAGTACCTC.

This chain connects TRBV6-6 to TRBJ1-2; 7 nucleotides line up with TRBD1. Trimming took 5 bases from V and 6 from J; bases not matched to a gene: 6. Germline CDR1 and CDR2: MNHNY and SVGAGI (reference sequence). CDR3 length: 13 amino acids. This CDR3 is CASSLGQANGYTF. The CDR3 DNA sequence: TGTGCCAGCAGTCTAGGACAGGCGAATGGCTACACCTTC.

V is TRBV4-1 and J is TRBJ2-7; a weak D match, TRBD1 (6 bases). In germline, CDR1 is MGHRA, CDR2 YSYEKL. V dropped 6 bases and J dropped 3 bases, with 15 bases sitting between them. The CDR3 contains 14 residues. Here the CDR3 DNA reads TGCGCCAGCAGTCCTAACAGGGATTTCTACGAGCAGTACTTC. It encodes CASSPNRDFYEQYF.

V and J are TRBV27 and TRBJ2-7; D is perhaps TRBD1 (5 bases). There are 12 residues in the CDR3. V was cut by 6 bases and J by 7 bases, with 13 bases left in between. Germline loops: CDR1 MNHEY, CDR2 SMNVEV (reference sequence). This chain's CDR3 is CASSYFQGEQYF. CDR3 coding DNA: TGTGCCAGCAGCTATTTTCAGGGAGAGCAGTACTTC.

This chain links TRBV5-4 with TRBJ2-7, with 7 bases matching TRBD1. CDR1 is SGHNT, CDR2 YYREEE, per germline (reference sequence). The V segment lost 4 bases and the J segment 0 bases; nucleotides outside the gene matches: 4. CDR3 size: 14 residues. As DNA, the CDR3 is TGTGCCAGCAGCCACAGGGGTTACTCCTACGAGCAGTACTTC. Its protein product is CASSHRGYSYEQYF.

The genes are TRBV7-8 and TRBJ2-1; 9 nucleotides align to TRBD1. Germline-derived CDR1 and CDR2 are SGHVS and FQNEAQ. The CDR3 totals 15 residues. V was clipped by 4 bases and J by 7 bases; unmatched bases: 8. This CDR3 reads CASSSQGALGNEQFF. In DNA, the CDR3 is TGTGCCAGCAGCTCACAGGGGGCCCTTGGAAATGAGCAGTTCTTC.

The chain recombines TRBV30 with TRBJ1-4; TRBD1 aligns across 11 bases. Per the germline V gene, CDR1 is GTSNPN and CDR2 is SVGIG (reference sequence). The trim removed 3 bases at V and 9 bases at J, leaving 6 bases unmatched. The CDR3 is made up of 14 amino acids. The CDR3 DNA reads as TGTGCCTGGAGAGGCCGGGACAGGGGGAAAAAACTGTTTTTT. Its protein is CAWRGRDRGKKLFF.

This clone was recorded once. The J gene is TRBJ1-2, the V gene TRBV6-5; weak D call: TRBD1 (6 bases). Per germline, CDR1 MNHEY and CDR2 SVGAGI. The CDR3 has 12 amino acids. V was clipped by 4 bases and J by 5 bases, with 8 bases between them. Written as DNA, the CDR3 is TGTGCCAGCAGTTCCGGACAGTATGGCTACACCTTC. It yields the protein CASSSGQYGYTF.

This clone is a singleton in its sample. The CDR3 spells CASKTPGGAANEKLFF. The DNA of the CDR3 is TGTGCCAGCAAGACCCCCGGGGGGGCGGCTAATGAAAAACTGTTTTTT. The chain employs TRBV6-6 and TRBJ1-4; a possible D gene is TRBD1 (6 bases). CDR1 is MNHNY, CDR2 SVGAGI, per germline (reference sequence). V gave up 7 bases and J gave up 3 bases, with 18 bases separating them. CDR3 length: 16 residues.

The V call is TRBV29-1, the J call TRBJ1-1; D is unresolved. CDR1 and CDR2 from the germline V gene are SQVTM and ANQGSEA. V was shortened by 3 bases and J by 1 base, with 15 bases between the two germline ends. The CDR3 has 15 amino acids. The CDR3 DNA is TGCAGCGTTGAGGGTTTCGGGATTCAGAACACTGAAGCTTTCTTT. It translates to CSVEGFGIQNTEAFF.

This chain uses TRBV4-2 with TRBJ2-3, with 13 bases matching TRBD2. CDR1 is LGHNA and CDR2 is YNFKEQ in the germline V gene. This CDR3 contains 18 residues. J gave up 4 bases and V 4 bases, and 11 bases lay outside the gene matches. The CDR3 spells CASSRGTGTSGDSDTQYF. The CDR3 DNA reads as TGTGCCAGCAGCCGAGGTACCGGGACTAGCGGGGACTCAGATACGCAGTATTTT.

V usage is TRBV5-1 and J usage is TRBJ2-5; possible D gene TRBD2, 5 bases. V was trimmed by 4 bases and J by 5 bases, leaving 18 bases between them. Looked up from germline, CDR1 is SGHRS and CDR2 is YFSETQ. The CDR3 spans 15 residues. The CDR3 region has the DNA TGCGCCAGCAGCCCTGGACTGAAACCCAGCGAGACCCAGTACTTC. This codes for CASSPGLKPSETQYF. Full variable domain (missing parts from reference TRBV5-1 and TRBJ2-5): KAGVTQTPRYLIKTRGQQVTLSCSPISGHRSVSWYQQTPGQGLQFLFEYFSETQRNKGNFPGRFSGRQFSNSRSEMNVSTLELGDSALYLCASSPGLKPSETQYFGPGTRLLVL.

J is TRBJ1-2 and V is TRBV6-5, with no clear D. The germline CDR1 and CDR2 sequences are MNHEY and SVGAGI. V gave up 2 bases and J gave up 4 bases, with 11 bases separating them. The CDR3 has 14 amino acids. This CDR3 reads CASSYARRGYGYTF. The CDR3 DNA reads TGTGCCAGCAGTTACGCACGACGGGGCTATGGCTACACCTTC.